This is a list of T cell receptor beta chains from one sample in a study of blood T cell repertoires in COVID-19. The repertoire was sequenced with immunoSEQ multiplex PCR; TCRdb's copy has only in-frame clones and lacks some. Of approximately 240,000 clones listed, under 90% were seen once; the top ten hold around 5.5%. The sequenced sample was peripheral blood. These receptors originate from a woman aged 55-75 years who had recovered from COVID-19. CDR3s include the opening cysteine and the closing phenylalanine or tryptophan. The D gene is left open where the match is weak. Where a row states a size, it is once, few, many or the class of an expanded clone; other rows omit it.

TRBJ1-5	TRBV10-3	-	-	TGTGCCATCAGTGAGTCGGAACAGAGTAATCAGCCCCAGCATTTT	CAISESEQSNQPQHF
TRBJ2-7	TRBV25-1	-	TRBD1	TGTGCCAGCAGTGAATATACAAACCATGGACAGGGGCAGTACTTC	CASSEYTNHGQGQYF
TRBJ2-5	TRBV7-6	-	TRBD2	TGTGCCAGCAGCTTGACTAGCGGTCAAGAGACCCAGTACTTC	CASSLTSGQETQYF
TRBJ2-7	TRBV24-1	-	TRBD2	TGTGCCACCAGTGCCGTGGGAGGGGTGGGGCAGTACTTC	CATSAVGGVGQYF
TRBJ1-2	TRBV3-1/TRBV3-2	-	TRBD1	TGTGCCAGCAGCCACCTGGACAGGACGGCTGGCTACACCTTC	CASSHLDRTAGYTF
TRBJ1-1	TRBV7-3	-	TRBD1	TGTGCCAGCAGAAAAAATTCCGGGACAGGGAACACTGAAGCTTTCTTT	CASRKNSGTGNTEAFF
TRBJ1-2	TRBV5-1	-	TRBD1	TGCGCCAGCAGCCAAGGACAGGGCACCTATGGCTACACCTTC	CASSQGQGTYGYTF
TRBJ2-7	TRBV12-3/TRBV12-4	-	-	TGTGCCAGCAGTACCGGGTCCCACGAGCAGTACTTC	CASSTGSHEQYF
TRBJ2-5	TRBV9	-	-	TGTGCCAGCAGCGCCCAGGGGTGGGAAGAGACCCAGTACTTC	CASSAQGWEETQYF
TRBJ2-7	TRBV29-1	-	-	TGCAGCGTGGGGGGGCTGGGGGCGTCCTACGAGCAGTACTTC	CSVGGLGASYEQYF
TRBJ1-2	TRBV7-2	-	TRBD1	TGTGCCAGCAGCTTAAGGACAGGGGGCGACTATGGCTACACCTTC	CASSLRTGGDYGYTF
TRBJ1-3	TRBV9	few	-	TGTGCCAGCAGCGCCTTATCACAGGGAAACACCATATATTTT	CASSALSQGNTIYF
TRBJ1-1	TRBV7-8	-	-	TGTGCCAGCAGCTTAGTTTTAGGGGCGATTAACACTGAAGCTTTCTTT	CASSLVLGAINTEAFF
TRBJ1-2	TRBV6-5	-	TRBD1	TGTGCCAGCAGTTACTCATGGCAGGGGGGCCATGGCTACACCTTC	CASSYSWQGGHGYTF
TRBJ1-2	TRBV3-1/TRBV3-2	-	-	TGTGCCAGCAGCCAAGGGAGGAGGGATGGTGGCTACACCTTC	CASSQGRRDGGYTF
TRBJ1-3	TRBV15	-	-	TGTGCCACCAGCAGAGTAGTTGACACTGGAAACACCATATATTTT	CATSRVVDTGNTIYF
TRBJ1-1	TRBV5-6	-	TRBD1	TGTGCCAGCAGCCGGACAGGGGTGGACACTGAAGCTTTCTTT	CASSRTGVDTEAFF
TRBJ2-7	TRBV28	-	TRBD1	TGTGCCAGCAGTTTGACAGGGGTTCCCACCTACGAGCAGTACTTC	CASSLTGVPTYEQYF
TRBJ1-5	TRBV2	-	TRBD1	TGTGCCAGCAACCCCGACAGGGCCAGCAATCAGCCCCAGCATTTT	CASNPDRASNQPQHF
TRBJ1-6	TRBV19	-	TRBD1	TGTGCCAGTAGTCTCCTCAGGGGGCTGCTGGATTCACCCCTCCACTTT	CASSLLRGLLDSPLHF
TRBJ2-7	TRBV30	-	TRBD1	TGTGCCTGGAGACTACGGTACAGGGGTTCCTACGAGCAGTACTTC	CAWRLRYRGSYEQYF
TRBJ2-2	TRBV5-6	-	-	TGTGCCAGCAGCTTGGTGGGGGGAACCGGGGAGCTGTTTTTT	CASSLVGGTGELFF
TRBJ2-2	TRBV6-5	-	TRBD2	TGTGCCAGCTATGGGACTAGCGGGGTCACCGGGGAGCTGTTTTTT	CASYGTSGVTGELFF
TRBJ2-7	TRBV7-9	-	TRBD1	TGTGCCAGCAGCTCGGGACAGCTCGGATTCTCCTACGAGCAGTACTTC	CASSSGQLGFSYEQYF
TRBJ2-7	TRBV7-2	-	TRBD2	TGTGCCAGCAGCCGTAGGGAGGGGCTATCCTACGAGCAGTACTTC	CASSRREGLSYEQYF
TRBJ2-5	TRBV7-7	-	-	TGTGCTAGCAGCCAAAGGGGGCTAGCGGAACGCGGGGGGTCGATAGAGACCCAGTACTTC	CASSQRGLAERGGSIETQYF
TRBJ2-7	TRBV6-6	-	TRBD1	TGTGCCAGCAATAACAGGGGGCGCTACGAGCAGTACTTC	CASNNRGRYEQYF
TRBJ1-3	TRBV5-4	-	-	TGTGCCAGCAGCTTTTCTGCCCCCGGAGGGTGGGGAAACACCATATATTTT	CASSFSAPGGWGNTIYF
TRBJ1-1	TRBV5-1	-	-	TGCGCCAGCAGCGAGAGTGGGCAGGGTGGAGCTTTCTTT	CASSESGQGGAFF
TRBJ2-1	TRBV7-3	-	TRBD2	TGTGCCAGCAGCTTACTCGGGGGGGACTACAATGAGCAGTTCTTC	CASSLLGGDYNEQFF
TRBJ2-1	TRBV11-2	-	-	TGTGCCAGCAGCCGTATCTCCGGACTCCGCTACAATGAGCAGTTCTTC	CASSRISGLRYNEQFF
TRBJ2-2	TRBV7-3	-	-	TGTGCCAGCAGCCCGGGACTTACTTCCGGGGAGCTGTTTTTT	CASSPGLTSGELFF
TRBJ2-3	TRBV19	-	TRBD2	TGTGCCAGTTCCGACGCGGGGGGGCTTACAGATACGCAGTATTTT	CASSDAGGLTDTQYF
TRBJ2-7	TRBV19	-	TRBD1	TGTGCCAGTAGTACCCCTGGCCAGGGGGCCTACGAGCAGTACTTC	CASSTPGQGAYEQYF
TRBJ1-1	TRBV9	-	-	TGTGCCAGCAGCGTAAGGGGAACGTTGAACACTGAAGCTTTCTTT	CASSVRGTLNTEAFF
TRBJ2-1	TRBV9	once	-	TGTGCCAGCAGCGTTCAAGCGAGTTTGGGCAATGAGCAGTTCTTC	CASSVQASLGNEQFF
TRBJ1-6	TRBV6-2/TRBV6-3	-	TRBD1	TGTGCCAGCAGCCCGGGACAGGGGTATAATTCACCCCTCCACTTT	CASSPGQGYNSPLHF
TRBJ2-3	TRBV7-9	-	-	TGTGCCAGCAGCGACATCCGGGACGGGAGTGTAGATACGCAGTATTTT	CASSDIRDGSVDTQYF
TRBJ1-3	TRBV3-1/TRBV3-2	-	-	TGTGCCAGCAGCCTCAGGGCAGGCGACTCTGGAAACACCATATATTTT	CASSLRAGDSGNTIYF
TRBJ1-1	TRBV27	-	-	TGTGCCAGCAGTTTGTACAGGAGGGACACTGAAGCTTTCTTT	CASSLYRRDTEAFF
TRBJ2-1	TRBV5-1	-	TRBD1	TGCGCCAGCAGTCTCAGTCGGGGGGACAGGGGCTATGAGCAGTTCTTC	CASSLSRGDRGYEQFF
TRBJ2-2	TRBV5-6	-	TRBD2	TGTGCCAGCAGCCCCAGACTAGCGGGGGTCGGGGAGCTGTTTTTT	CASSPRLAGVGELFF
TRBJ1-2	TRBV2	-	TRBD1	TGTGCCAGCAGTCCAGGGGGCCACACCTTC	CASSPGGHTF
TRBJ2-5	TRBV5-1	-	-	TGCGCCAGCAGCTGGCGGAGTCTATTCCAAGAGACCCAGTACTTC	CASSWRSLFQETQYF
TRBJ1-2	TRBV18	-	-	TGTGCCAGCTCACCACGCCGCCCGGGACAAGGTCCTTATGGCTACACCTTC	CASSPRRPGQGPYGYTF
TRBJ2-1	TRBV21-1	-	-	TGTGCCAGCAGCAAAGAGATCCGGGACAGGGTATACAATGAGCAGTTCTTC	CASSKEIRDRVYNEQFF
TRBJ1-2	TRBV7-6	-	TRBD1	TGTGCCAGCAGCATGGGACAGGGGTATGGCTACACCTTC	CASSMGQGYGYTF
TRBJ1-3	TRBV5-1	once	TRBD1	TGCGCCAGCAGCTTGGAGGGACAGACCGGCTCTGGAAACACCATATATTTT	CASSLEGQTGSGNTIYF
TRBJ2-5	TRBV12-3/TRBV12-4	-	TRBD2	TGTGCCAGCAGTTCCCCGGGGGGAGAGACCCAGTACTTC	CASSSPGGETQYF
TRBJ2-5	TRBV9	-	-	TGTGCCAGCAGCCCCCACCAGAGGGGGGAGACCCAGTACTTC	CASSPHQRGETQYF
TRBJ2-2	TRBV3-1/TRBV3-2	-	TRBD1	TGTGCCAGCAGCCCGGGGACAGGGGGCACCGGGGAGCTGTTTTTT	CASSPGTGGTGELFF
TRBJ1-4	TRBV6-5	-	-	TGTGCCACTAAAAACAGAGATGTTAATGAAAAACTGTTTTTT	CATKNRDVNEKLFF
TRBJ1-2	TRBV7-2	-	TRBD1	TGTGCCAGCAGCTTAGAGTACAGGGGGCCGTCAGGCTACACCTTC	CASSLEYRGPSGYTF
TRBJ1-5	TRBV12-3/TRBV12-4	-	-	TGTGCCAGCAGTTGGACAACGCGACAGCCCCAGCATTTT	CASSWTTRQPQHF
TRBJ2-3	TRBV9	-	-	TGTGCCAGCAGCGTACAGGGTACAGATACGCAGTATTTT	CASSVQGTDTQYF